Reported below is one T cell receptor beta chain. The data belong to a study of blood T cell repertoires in COVID-19. The wider study: The origin of the acute and convalescent COVID-19 samples was the United States, Italy and Spain.

This CDR3 has 14 amino acids. Looked up from germline, CDR1 is MGHDK and CDR2 is SYGVNS. V lost 2 bases, J lost 5 bases, and 13 bases lay in between. As handled by the study authors: Quantification of nucleated cells was approximated via reference gene primer amplification. The assay was immunoSEQ multiplex PCR, and TCRdb's table has in-frame clones only and misses some. D and trimming were read from the DNA, whereas the V and J calls and clone size are those reported in that table. The repertoire holds about 380,000 clones, with less than 85% as singletons. The specimen was peripheral blood. The V and J genes are TRBV25-1 and TRBJ2-7; possible D gene TRBD1, 5 bases. The clonotype was recovered from a woman under 30 with acute or convalescent COVID-19. The CDR3 loop reads CASSEVGVGHEQYF. The CDR3 coding sequence is TGTGCCAGCAGTGAAGTAGGGGTCGGCCACGAGCAGTACTTC.